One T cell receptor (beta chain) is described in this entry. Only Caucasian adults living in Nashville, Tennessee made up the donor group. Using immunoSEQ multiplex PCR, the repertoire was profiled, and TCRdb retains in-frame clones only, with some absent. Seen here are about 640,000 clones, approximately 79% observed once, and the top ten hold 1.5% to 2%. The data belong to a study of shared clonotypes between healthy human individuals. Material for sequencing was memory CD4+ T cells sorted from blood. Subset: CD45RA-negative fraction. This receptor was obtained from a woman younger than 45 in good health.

As DNA, the CDR3 is TGTGCCAGCAGCACACTAGCGGGAGGCAACTACGAGCAGTACTTC. This codes for CASSTLAGGNYEQYF. This chain connects TRBV27 to TRBJ2-7; 12 bases map to TRBD2. The CDR3 contains 15 residues. The V and J ends lost 6 bases and 3 bases, in that order; junction bases with no gene match: 6. Germline CDR1 is MNHEY and CDR2 is SMNVEV (reference sequence).